The rows below give T cell receptor beta chains drawn from one sample of a study of cytomegalovirus exposure and HLA in healthy donors. Some clones are missing from TCRdb's copy, which holds only in-frame ones; the method was immunoSEQ multiplex PCR. Seen here are fewer than 200,000 clones, about 65% observed once, and the top ten hold over 2.5%. The sequenced sample was PBMCs. These receptor sequences come from a young woman in good health and CMV-seronegative. CDR3s include the opening cysteine and the closing phenylalanine or tryptophan. D genes are given only for firm matches. Clone size appears in some rows only: once, few, many, or a class for an expanded clone.

J gene: TRBJ2-5; clone size: -; V gene: TRBV28; D gene: TRBD2; CDR3 protein: CASIPGASGRETQYF; CDR3 DNA: TGTGCCAGCATTCCCGGGGCTAGCGGGAGGGAGACCCAGTACTTC
J gene: TRBJ2-1; clone size: -; V gene: TRBV28; D gene: TRBD1; CDR3 protein: CASTSLGTGYYNEQFF; CDR3 DNA: TGTGCCAGCACCTCTCTAGGGACAGGGTACTACAATGAGCAGTTCTTC
J gene: TRBJ2-7; clone size: -; V gene: TRBV29-1; D gene: -; CDR3 protein: CSVGPRAGYEQYF; CDR3 DNA: TGCAGCGTTGGGCCCAGGGCGGGGTACGAGCAGTACTTC
J gene: TRBJ2-1; clone size: -; V gene: TRBV6-5; D gene: -; CDR3 protein: CASIRGGSNEQFF; CDR3 DNA: TGTGCCAGCATTAGGGGGGGCTCCAATGAGCAGTTCTTC
J gene: TRBJ2-5; clone size: once; V gene: TRBV15; D gene: -; CDR3 protein: CATSRGEETQYF; CDR3 DNA: TGTGCCACCAGTAGGGGTGAAGAGACCCAGTACTTC
J gene: TRBJ2-2; clone size: -; V gene: TRBV28; D gene: -; CDR3 protein: CASRATGISGELFF; CDR3 DNA: TGTGCCAGCAGAGCTACAGGGATCTCCGGGGAGCTGTTTTTT
J gene: TRBJ2-5; clone size: -; V gene: TRBV6-1; D gene: -; CDR3 protein: CASSVQQQETQYF; CDR3 DNA: TGTGCCAGCAGTGTCCAACAGCAAGAGACCCAGTACTTC
J gene: TRBJ2-5; clone size: few; V gene: TRBV5-4; D gene: -; CDR3 protein: CASSSYGTEETQYF; CDR3 DNA: TGTGCCAGCAGCTCATATGGGACTGAAGAGACCCAGTACTTC
J gene: TRBJ2-7; clone size: -; V gene: TRBV19; D gene: TRBD1; CDR3 protein: CASSMIGLSTGADYEQYF; CDR3 DNA: TGTGCCAGTAGTATGATAGGATTATCGACAGGGGCGGATTACGAGCAGTACTTC
J gene: TRBJ2-5; clone size: few; V gene: TRBV30; D gene: -; CDR3 protein: CAWRGREYQETQYF; CDR3 DNA: TGTGCCTGGAGGGGGAGAGAGTACCAAGAGACCCAGTACTTC
J gene: TRBJ2-1; clone size: -; V gene: TRBV7-9; D gene: -; CDR3 protein: CASSLGRGPYNEQFF; CDR3 DNA: TGTGCCAGCAGCTTAGGGCGGGGGCCCTACAATGAGCAGTTCTTC
J gene: TRBJ2-1; clone size: -; V gene: TRBV7-9; D gene: TRBD2; CDR3 protein: CASSLAGGEPNEQFF; CDR3 DNA: TGTGCCAGCAGCTTAGCGGGAGGGGAACCCAATGAGCAGTTCTTC
J gene: TRBJ1-2; clone size: -; V gene: TRBV5-1; D gene: -; CDR3 protein: CASSLQSSIMRDGYTF; CDR3 DNA: TGCGCCAGCAGCTTACAGTCATCCATTATGAGGGATGGCTACACCTTC
J gene: TRBJ1-2; clone size: -; V gene: TRBV7-9; D gene: -; CDR3 protein: CASSLVQRGYGYTF; CDR3 DNA: TGTGCCAGCAGCTTAGTCCAAAGAGGATATGGCTACACCTTC
J gene: TRBJ2-7; clone size: -; V gene: TRBV27; D gene: TRBD2; CDR3 protein: CASSPIAGAAYEQYF; CDR3 DNA: TGTGCCAGCAGTCCGATAGCGGGAGCGGCCTACGAGCAGTACTTC
J gene: TRBJ1-2; clone size: -; V gene: TRBV5-1; D gene: -; CDR3 protein: CASSRGRDNYGYTF; CDR3 DNA: TGCGCCAGCAGCAGAGGACGGGATAACTATGGCTACACCTTC
J gene: TRBJ2-4; clone size: -; V gene: TRBV12-5; D gene: -; CDR3 protein: CASGLGLAKNIQYF; CDR3 DNA: TGTGCTAGTGGTTTGGGGCTAGCCAAAAACATTCAGTACTTC
J gene: TRBJ2-7; clone size: -; V gene: TRBV4-1; D gene: -; CDR3 protein: CASSQEPQDSSYEQYF; CDR3 DNA: TGCGCCAGCAGCCAAGAACCCCAGGACAGCTCCTACGAGCAGTACTTC
J gene: TRBJ2-7; clone size: few; V gene: TRBV13; D gene: -; CDR3 protein: CASSLGSGAISYEQYF; CDR3 DNA: TGTGCCAGCAGCTTAGGCTCAGGGGCGATCTCCTACGAGCAGTACTTC
J gene: TRBJ1-1; clone size: -; V gene: TRBV7-9; D gene: -; CDR3 protein: CASSPGLMGEAFF; CDR3 DNA: TGTGCCAGCAGCCCGGGTCTCATGGGTGAAGCTTTCTTT
J gene: TRBJ1-1; clone size: -; V gene: TRBV11-2; D gene: -; CDR3 protein: CASSSPNGGKAFF; CDR3 DNA: TGTGCCAGCAGCTCCCCAAACGGGGGGAAAGCTTTCTTT
J gene: TRBJ2-7; clone size: -; V gene: TRBV28; D gene: TRBD1; CDR3 protein: CASSSPSGTGTYEQYF; CDR3 DNA: TGTGCCAGCAGTAGTCCCTCCGGGACAGGGACCTACGAGCAGTACTTC
J gene: TRBJ2-1; clone size: -; V gene: TRBV6-5; D gene: -; CDR3 protein: CASSPPGTGYNEQFF; CDR3 DNA: TGTGCCAGCAGCCCCCCCGGGACTGGCTACAATGAGCAGTTCTTC
J gene: TRBJ1-1; clone size: few; V gene: TRBV10-3; D gene: -; CDR3 protein: CAISEPYMNTEAFF; CDR3 DNA: TGTGCCATCAGTGAGCCTTACATGAACACTGAAGCTTTCTTT
J gene: TRBJ2-3; clone size: few; V gene: TRBV27; D gene: TRBD2; CDR3 protein: CASSSPRISGITDTQYF; CDR3 DNA: TGTGCCAGCAGTTCCCCCCGGATTAGCGGGATCACAGATACGCAGTATTTT
J gene: TRBJ2-7; clone size: -; V gene: TRBV10-3; D gene: -; CDR3 protein: CAISPNYEQYF; CDR3 DNA: TGTGCCATCAGTCCCAACTACGAGCAGTACTTC
J gene: TRBJ2-7; clone size: -; V gene: TRBV4-3; D gene: -; CDR3 protein: CASSQDRAGASEF; CDR3 DNA: TGCGCCAGCAGCCAAGATCGGGCAGGGGCCTCGGAGTTC
J gene: TRBJ1-1; clone size: few; V gene: TRBV7-3; D gene: TRBD1; CDR3 protein: CASSSTGGSTEAFF; CDR3 DNA: TGTGCCAGCAGCTCGACAGGGGGAAGCACTGAAGCTTTCTTT
J gene: TRBJ1-1; clone size: -; V gene: TRBV4-1; D gene: TRBD1; CDR3 protein: CASSQGRQGTQNEAFF; CDR3 DNA: TGCGCCAGCAGCCAAGGGAGACAGGGGACGCAAAACGAAGCTTTCTTT
J gene: TRBJ2-3; clone size: -; V gene: TRBV4-3; D gene: TRBD2; CDR3 protein: CASSHGSGGAFLDTDTQYF; CDR3 DNA: TGCGCCAGCAGCCACGGTAGCGGGGGGGCCTTTTTGGACACAGATACGCAGTATTTT
J gene: TRBJ2-3; clone size: -; V gene: TRBV10-2; D gene: TRBD1; CDR3 protein: CARPDCEPGQSRTDTQYF; CDR3 DNA: TGCGCCAGGCCCGATTGCGAACCGGGACAGTCACGAACAGATACGCAGTATTTT
J gene: TRBJ1-5; clone size: -; V gene: TRBV2; D gene: -; CDR3 protein: CASKRNGNQPQHF; CDR3 DNA: TGTGCCAGCAAGCGGAATGGCAATCAGCCCCAGCATTTT
J gene: TRBJ1-6; clone size: -; V gene: TRBV7-9; D gene: TRBD1; CDR3 protein: CSSSLRTGHNSPLHF; CDR3 DNA: TGTTCCAGCAGCTTAAGGACAGGGCACAATTCACCCCTCCACTTT
J gene: TRBJ2-3; clone size: -; V gene: TRBV28; D gene: -; CDR3 protein: CASSLRGSTDTQYF; CDR3 DNA: TGTGCCAGCAGTTTAAGGGGTAGCACAGATACGCAGTATTTT
J gene: TRBJ1-2; clone size: -; V gene: TRBV25-1; D gene: -; CDR3 protein: CASSGVGVSGGYTF; CDR3 DNA: TGTGCCAGCAGCGGAGTCGGGGTTAGCGGTGGCTACACCTTC
J gene: TRBJ2-1; clone size: -; V gene: TRBV27; D gene: TRBD2; CDR3 protein: CASSLSPREWYDEQFF; CDR3 DNA: TGTGCCAGCAGTTTATCCCCGCGGGAGTGGTATGATGAGCAGTTCTTC
J gene: TRBJ2-7; clone size: -; V gene: TRBV4-2; D gene: -; CDR3 protein: CASSQAVGEYEQYF; CDR3 DNA: TGTGCCAGCAGCCAAGCTGTGGGAGAATACGAGCAGTACTTC
J gene: TRBJ2-5; clone size: once; V gene: TRBV7-2; D gene: -; CDR3 protein: CASSRWGAEEQETQYF; CDR3 DNA: TGTGCCAGCAGCCGTTGGGGAGCGGAAGAACAAGAGACCCAGTACTTC
J gene: TRBJ1-6; clone size: once; V gene: TRBV7-9; D gene: -; CDR3 protein: CASSLALRGSPLHF; CDR3 DNA: TGTGCCAGCAGCTTAGCCCTACGAGGGTCACCCCTCCACTTT
J gene: TRBJ1-4; clone size: -; V gene: TRBV5-1; D gene: -; CDR3 protein: CASSLAPGADEKLFF; CDR3 DNA: TGCGCCAGCAGCTTGGCCCCAGGGGCCGATGAAAAACTGTTTTTT
J gene: TRBJ2-5; clone size: once; V gene: TRBV10-3; D gene: -; CDR3 protein: CAISGNGNSLDQYF; CDR3 DNA: TGTGCCATCAGTGGCAACGGGAACTCCCTGGACCAGTACTTC
J gene: TRBJ2-5; clone size: -; V gene: TRBV29-1; D gene: TRBD2; CDR3 protein: CSVEGPAGEVQETQYF; CDR3 DNA: TGCAGCGTTGAAGGCCCAGCGGGGGAGGTACAAGAGACCCAGTACTTC
J gene: TRBJ2-7; clone size: few; V gene: TRBV30; D gene: TRBD1; CDR3 protein: CALTGGNYEQYF; CDR3 DNA: TGTGCGTTGACAGGGGGAAACTACGAGCAGTACTTC
J gene: TRBJ2-1; clone size: -; V gene: TRBV21-1; D gene: -; CDR3 protein: CASSKDRAGDKFLSSSYNEQFF; CDR3 DNA: TGTGCCAGCAGCAAAGATAGGGCGGGAGATAAGTTCCTTAGTAGCTCCTACAATGAGCAGTTCTTC
J gene: TRBJ1-2; clone size: -; V gene: TRBV5-1; D gene: -; CDR3 protein: CASSGLEGGYTF; CDR3 DNA: TGCGCCAGCAGCGGTCTCGAGGGTGGCTACACCTTC
J gene: TRBJ2-7; clone size: few; V gene: TRBV10-3; D gene: -; CDR3 protein: CAISEGSLTYEQYF; CDR3 DNA: TGTGCCATCAGTGAGGGGAGCCTAACCTACGAGCAGTACTTC
J gene: TRBJ2-4; clone size: -; V gene: TRBV19; D gene: -; CDR3 protein: CASINRAENIQYF; CDR3 DNA: TGTGCCAGTATAAACAGGGCTGAAAACATTCAGTACTTC
J gene: TRBJ1-2; clone size: -; V gene: TRBV5-4; D gene: TRBD1; CDR3 protein: CASRGTGAPSNYGYTF; CDR3 DNA: TGTGCCAGCAGGGGGACAGGGGCCCCATCAAACTATGGCTACACCTTC
J gene: TRBJ2-7; clone size: -; V gene: TRBV5-4; D gene: TRBD2; CDR3 protein: CASSGPGTSAEQYF; CDR3 DNA: TGTGCCAGCAGCGGTCCCGGGACTAGCGCCGAGCAGTACTTC
J gene: TRBJ2-2; clone size: -; V gene: TRBV25-1; D gene: -; CDR3 protein: CASSSSSSGGKLFF; CDR3 DNA: TGTGCCAGCAGTTCCTCGAGTAGCGGTGGGAAGCTGTTTTTT
J gene: TRBJ1-1; clone size: -; V gene: TRBV28; D gene: TRBD1; CDR3 protein: CASRYRGMVLEAFF; CDR3 DNA: TGTGCCAGCAGGTACAGGGGAATGGTGCTTGAAGCTTTCTTT
J gene: TRBJ2-7; clone size: few; V gene: TRBV4-3; D gene: -; CDR3 protein: CASSQDSQGIYEQYF; CDR3 DNA: TGCGCCAGCAGCCAAGACTCACAGGGTATCTACGAGCAGTACTTC
J gene: TRBJ2-3; clone size: -; V gene: TRBV4-1; D gene: TRBD2; CDR3 protein: CASSQSAGARTDTQYF; CDR3 DNA: TGCGCCAGCAGCCAATCAGCGGGGGCTCGCACAGATACGCAGTATTTT
J gene: TRBJ2-1; clone size: -; V gene: TRBV7-3; D gene: -; CDR3 protein: CASSPQVGNEQFF; CDR3 DNA: TGTGCCAGCAGCCCACAGGTGGGGAATGAGCAGTTCTTC
J gene: TRBJ2-2; clone size: -; V gene: TRBV5-6; D gene: -; CDR3 protein: CASSPPERRNTGELFF; CDR3 DNA: TGTGCCAGCAGCCCGCCGGAGAGGAGGAACACCGGGGAGCTGTTTTTT
J gene: TRBJ2-7; clone size: -; V gene: TRBV28; D gene: -; CDR3 protein: CASRTDSYEQYF; CDR3 DNA: TGTGCCAGCAGAACGGACAGCTACGAGCAGTACTTC
J gene: TRBJ2-5; clone size: -; V gene: TRBV5-1; D gene: -; CDR3 protein: CASSPTDRTETQYF; CDR3 DNA: TGCGCCAGCAGCCCCACCGACAGGACGGAGACCCAGTACTTC